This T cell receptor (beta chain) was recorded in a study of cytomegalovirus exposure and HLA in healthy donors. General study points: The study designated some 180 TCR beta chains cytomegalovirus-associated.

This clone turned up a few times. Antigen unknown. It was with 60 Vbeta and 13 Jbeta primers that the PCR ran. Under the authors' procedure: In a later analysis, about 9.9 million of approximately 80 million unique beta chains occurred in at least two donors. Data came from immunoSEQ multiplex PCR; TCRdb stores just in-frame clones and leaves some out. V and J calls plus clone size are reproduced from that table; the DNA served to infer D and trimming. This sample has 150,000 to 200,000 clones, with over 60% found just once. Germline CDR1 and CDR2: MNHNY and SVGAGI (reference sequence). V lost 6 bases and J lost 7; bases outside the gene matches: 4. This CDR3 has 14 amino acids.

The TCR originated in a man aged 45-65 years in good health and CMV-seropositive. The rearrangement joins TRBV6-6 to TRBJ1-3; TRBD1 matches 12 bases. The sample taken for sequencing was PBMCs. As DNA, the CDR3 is TGTGCCAGCAGCATCGGGACAGGGGGCAACACCATATATTTT. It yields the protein CASSIGTGGNTIYF.